The 17 T cell receptor beta chains given below trace back to one sample, sequenced in a study of T cell repertoires in cytomegalovirus infection. MiXCR, run by TCRdb on the reads, gives a single entry per CDR3 protein. The sample holds about 400,000 distinct CDR3 sequences, 15% to 20% seen once. The sequencing input was PBMCs. The receptors stem from a human donor in good health (CMV status not recorded). Some clones in this sample may be carry-over from other donors' samples.

The chain joins TRBV12-3 or TRBV12-4 to TRBJ1-3; no firm D call. The CDR3 runs to 14 residues. Between the trimmed V and J ends, which lost 3 bases and 10 bases, there was a span of 16 bases. The CDR3 DNA is TGTGCCAGCAGTTTGTTGGCCCCAGAAAGGACCATATATTTT. It is translated as CASSLLAPERTIYF.

This clonotype appeared a few times. The chain has TRBV20-1 and TRBJ2-3; D is ambiguous. The CDR3 length is 13 residues. Germline V gene sequence: CDR1 DFQATT, CDR2 SNEGSKA (reference sequence). V lost 2 bases to trimming and J lost 2 bases, with 8 bases between them. The CDR3 DNA follows: TGCAGTGCTAGAAGGCGGCCCACAGATACGCAGTATTTT. This encodes CSARRRPTDTQYF.

The J gene is TRBJ1-1, the V gene TRBV11-2; a weak D match, TRBD1 (5 bases). Looked up from germline, CDR1 is SGHAT and CDR2 is FQNNGV. Trimming left V 5 bases short and J 4 bases short, with 17 bases between. The CDR3 consists of 15 residues. This CDR3 reads CASSPQGRGATEAFF. The CDR3, as DNA: TGTGCCAGCAGCCCTCAGGGTAGAGGGGCCACTGAAGCTTTCTTT.

The chain uses TRBV12-3 or TRBV12-4 and TRBJ1-1; D might be TRBD1 (5 bases). V was trimmed by 6 bases and J by 5 bases, leaving 10 bases between them. The CDR3 is 12 residues long. The CDR3 reads CASRRQRTEAFF. The CDR3 DNA reads TGTGCCAGCAGAAGACAGCGTACTGAAGCTTTCTTT.

The sample holds many counts of this clonotype. CDR3 sequence (DNA): TGTGCCAAGAGTAGGGACATTAATTCACCCCTCCACTTT. Amino acid sequence: CAKSRDINSPLHF. The V gene is TRBV10-3, the J gene TRBJ1-6; perhaps TRBD1 as D (6 bases). V was shortened by 10 bases and J by 6 bases, with 13 bases between the two germline ends. This CDR3 comprises 13 residues. Germline V gene data show CDR1 as ENHRY and CDR2 as SYGVKD.

This chain joins TRBV20-1 and TRBJ1-2, with D unresolved. The CDR3 consists of 13 residues. Germline V gives CDR1 DFQATT, CDR2 SNEGSKA (reference sequence). Between the trimmed V and J ends, which lost 6 bases and 8 bases, there was a span of 19 bases. This CDR3 is CSAKPGPGSGYTF. The CDR3 bases are TGCAGTGCCAAACCGGGCCCAGGAAGCGGCTACACCTTC.

This clonotype was seen at least ten times. This chain connects TRBV7-8 to TRBJ1-5; D ambiguous. Deletions cut 5 bases from V and 5 bases from J, with 19 bases between. This CDR3 is built from 16 residues. Germline-derived CDR1 and CDR2 are SGHVS and FQNEAQ. CDR3 sequence reads: CASSLRERARDQPQHF. Written as DNA, the CDR3 is TGTGCCAGCAGCCTCCGGGAGCGGGCTCGCGATCAGCCCCAGCATTTT.

In this sample, this clonotype turned up many times. This chain uses TRBV7-2 with TRBJ2-3; the D gene is possibly TRBD2 (5 bases). The V gene's germline CDR1 is SGHTA and CDR2 FQGNSA. Trimming removed 1 base from V and 2 bases from J, with 10 bases in between. The CDR3 contains 15 residues. This chain's CDR3 is CASSLVWGDTDTQYF. The CDR3 DNA reads as TGTGCCAGCAGCTTAGTGTGGGGAGACACAGATACGCAGTATTTT.

In this sample, this clonotype turned up a few times. The genes are TRBV15 and TRBJ2-6; D unclear. The germline CDR1 and CDR2 sequences are LNHNV and YYDKDF (reference sequence). This CDR3 contains 16 residues. Trimming removed 5 bases at V and 0 bases at J, with 11 bases between. CDR3 sequence (DNA): TGTGCCACCAGCCACCTGGGCAGCTCTGGGGCCAACGTCCTGACTTTC. This sequence encodes CATSHLGSSGANVLTF.

J is TRBJ2-1 and V is TRBV29-1; 10 nucleotides align to TRBD2. V was clipped by 6 bases and J by 3 bases; unmatched bases: 2. CDR1 is SQVTM and CDR2 is ANQGSEA in the germline V gene. The CDR3 is 13 amino acids. CDR3 in amino acids: CSVGTSDYNEQFF. The CDR3 bases are TGCAGCGTAGGGACTAGCGACTACAATGAGCAGTTCTTC.

The chain carries TRBV7-9 and TRBJ2-7; a possible D gene is TRBD2 (6 bases). CDR3 size: 16 residues. Trimming removed 4 bases from V and 5 bases from J, with 21 bases in between. The germline gives CDR1 SEHNR, CDR2 FQNEAQ (reference sequence). CDR3 in amino acids: CASSYGGYTSGDEQYF. The CDR3 DNA reads TGTGCCAGCAGCTATGGGGGGTATACTTCCGGGGACGAGCAGTACTTC.

This clonotype showed up many times. The V and J genes are TRBV12-3 or TRBV12-4 and TRBJ2-3, with TRBD2 matching 13 bases. The CDR3 is made up of 15 amino acids. V was clipped by 4 bases and J by 6 bases; unmatched bases: 4. CDR3 DNA sequence: TGTGCCAGCAGTTCGACTAGCGGGAGGTTGGATACGCAGTATTTT. Amino acid sequence: CASSSTSGRLDTQYF.

The chain recombines TRBV2 with TRBJ2-1, with 10 nucleotides matching TRBD2. V shed 7 bases, J shed 10 bases, and the junction held 10 bases outside the gene matches. Looked up from germline, CDR1 is SNHLY and CDR2 is FYNNEI. This CDR3 spans 14 amino acids. CDR3 residues: CASTIRLAGDEQFF. The CDR3 DNA reads TGTGCCAGCACTATTAGGCTAGCGGGAGACGAGCAGTTCTTC.

The J gene is TRBJ2-2, the V gene TRBV19; 9 bases map to TRBD2. V trimming: 3 bases; J trimming: 5 bases; junction bases outside the gene matches: 7. From germline, CDR1 is LNHDA and CDR2 SQIVND (reference sequence). The CDR3 has 16 amino acids. The chain's CDR3 is CASSILTSGWTGELFF. The CDR3 DNA follows: TGTGCCAGTAGTATCCTCACTAGCGGGTGGACCGGGGAGCTGTTTTTT.

This clonotype was seen repeatedly, ten times or more. This sequence joins TRBV7-8 and TRBJ1-2; possible D gene TRBD1, 6 bases. CDR3 length: 13 amino acids. V was shortened by 6 bases and J by 7 bases, with 15 bases between the two germline ends. Germline-derived CDR1 and CDR2 are SGHVS and FQNEAQ. The CDR3 DNA follows: TGTGCCAGCAGACCTACAGGGAATGGTGGCTACACCTTC. It codes for CASRPTGNGGYTF.

In this sample, this clonotype turned up a few times. This chain uses TRBV10-3 with TRBJ2-7, with 7 bases matching TRBD1. Germline V gene data show CDR1 as ENHRY and CDR2 as SYGVKD. V was pared by 3 bases and J by 2 bases, with 10 bases of the junction left unmatched. The CDR3 is made up of 16 amino acids. In nucleotides, the CDR3 is TGTGCCATCAGTGACCGGTCTAGGACAGGCCCCTACGAGCAGTACTTC. Translated, it gives CAISDRSRTGPYEQYF.

This chain uses TRBV5-1 with TRBJ2-3; D unclear. V gave up 7 bases and J gave up 6 bases, with 21 bases separating them. The CDR3 spans 15 residues. The germline V gene has CDR1 SGHRS and CDR2 YFSETQ. The CDR3 DNA is TGCGCCAGCTCCACCCTGCAGAGCCACGCGGATACGCAGTATTTT. Encoded protein: CASSTLQSHADTQYF. The entire variable domain, with the rest obtained from reference TRBV5-1 and TRBJ2-3, is as follows: KAGVTQTPRYLIKTRGQQVTLSCSPISGHRSVSWYQQTPGQGLQFLFEYFSETQRNKGNFPGRFSGRQFSNSRSEMNVSTLELGDSALYLCASSTLQSHADTQYFGPGTRLTVL.